The 25 T cell receptor beta chains given below trace back to one sample, sequenced in a study of shared clonotypes between healthy human individuals. Libraries were prepared by immunoSEQ multiplex PCR; TCRdb keeps only in-frame clonotypes and omits some of them. The table has over a million clones, roughly 96% seen once; the top ten hold approximately 1.1%. Specimen: naive CD4+ T cells sorted from blood. The subset is: CD45RA+ positively selected. These receptors all stem from a man aged 25 to 40 in good health.

The chain uses TRBV2 and TRBJ2-5; 8 bases are a match to TRBD1. Germline values: CDR1 SNHLY, CDR2 FYNNEI. V dropped 6 bases and J dropped 2; count of bases not matched to a gene: 5. This CDR3 is 14 amino acids long. The CDR3 sequence: CASSHRGAQETQYF. The CDR3 nucleotides read TGTGCCAGCAGCCACAGGGGGGCACAAGAGACCCAGTACTTC.

This clone was detected only once. This chain joins TRBV4-3 and TRBJ2-1; D is undetermined. V dropped 4 bases and J dropped 7 bases, with 11 bases sitting between them. The germline CDR1 and CDR2 sequences are LGHNA and YSLEER. CDR3 length: 13 amino acids. DNA of the CDR3: TGCGCCAGCAGCCTAGCTCTTCTGAATGAGCAGTTCTTC. It codes for CASSLALLNEQFF.

This sequence joins TRBV5-1 and TRBJ1-4; 9 positions match TRBD1. Losses at the gene ends were 4 bases for V and 4 bases for J; bases not matched to a gene: 5. Germline V gives CDR1 SGHRS, CDR2 YFSETQ. This CDR3 is 15 amino acids long. CDR3 bases: TGCGCCAGCAGCCCCAGGACAGGGGATAATGAAAAACTGTTTTTT. Its translation is CASSPRTGDNEKLFF. Full variable domain (remainder filled in from reference TRBV5-1 and TRBJ1-4): KAGVTQTPRYLIKTRGQQVTLSCSPISGHRSVSWYQQTPGQGLQFLFEYFSETQRNKGNFPGRFSGRQFSNSRSEMNVSTLELGDSALYLCASSPRTGDNEKLFFGSGTQLSVL.

The chain employs TRBV7-2 and TRBJ1-5; D call uncertain. The V end was cut by 7 bases, the J end by 2 bases, with 9 bases between. The germline gives CDR1 SGHTA, CDR2 FQGNSA. CDR3 length: 13 residues. CDR3 bases: TGTGCCAGCATTGAGGGCGGCAATCAGCCCCAGCATTTT. Translation gives CASIEGGNQPQHF.

The genes are TRBV13 and TRBJ1-2, with a weak D call TRBD1 (5 bases). The V end was cut by 2 bases, the J end by 9 bases, with 16 bases between. This CDR3 contains 14 residues. Germline-derived CDR1 and CDR2 are PRHDT and FYEKMQ (reference sequence). This chain's CDR3 is CASSLRAGRVRYTF. For the CDR3, the DNA is TGTGCCAGCAGCTTACGGGCAGGGCGTGTTCGCTACACCTTC.

This rearrangement joins TRBV5-8 to TRBJ1-3; possibly TRBD1 for D (5 bases). The CDR3 is 15 residues long. Germline-derived CDR1 and CDR2 are SGHTS and YDEGEE. Trimming cost V 3 bases and J 0 bases, with 10 bases left between them. CDR3 sequence (DNA): TGTGCCAGCAGCTCCCGCCAGGGCTCTGGAAACACCATATATTTT. Encoded protein: CASSSRQGSGNTIYF.

Here the CDR3 DNA reads TGTGCCATCAGAGGGGGACTAGCGGGAGACGAGCAGTACTTC. Amino acids: CAIRGGLAGDEQYF. The chain couples TRBV10-3 to TRBJ2-7, with 14 bases matching TRBD2. Germline V CDR1 and CDR2: ENHRY, SYGVKD. V gave up 6 bases and J gave up 5 bases; unmatched junction bases: 3. This CDR3 contains 14 residues.

The chain links TRBV6-5 to TRBJ2-1; no definite D call. Looked up from germline, CDR1 is MNHEY and CDR2 is SVGAGI. Trimming removed 2 bases from V and 0 bases from J, with 11 bases in between. The CDR3 runs 16 residues. CDR3 residues: CASSYEPLSSYNEQFF. In DNA form, the CDR3 reads TGTGCCAGCAGTTACGAGCCGTTAAGCTCCTACAATGAGCAGTTCTTC.

V and J are TRBV29-1 and TRBJ1-2; 7 positions match TRBD1. The V and J ends lost 6 bases and 9 bases, in that order; junction bases with no gene match: 7. The CDR3 covers 11 residues. The germline V gene has CDR1 SQVTM and CDR2 ANQGSEA. In DNA, the CDR3 is TGCAGCGTGAAGACAGGGTTCAGCTACACCTTC. Encoded protein: CSVKTGFSYTF. The whole variable domain, remainder taken from reference TRBV29-1 and TRBJ1-2, is SAVISQKPSRDICQRGTSLTIQCQVDSQVTMMFWYRQQPGQSLTLIATANQGSEATYESGFVIDKFPISRPNLTFSTLTVSNMSPEDSSIYLCSVKTGFSYTFGSGTRLTVV.

The V and J genes are TRBV7-9 and TRBJ2-1, with unresolved D. CDR1 and CDR2 (germline): SEHNR, FQNEAQ (reference sequence). The CDR3 spans 12 residues. Trimming removed 5 bases at V and 8 bases at J, with 10 bases between. CDR3: CASSKTGDEQFF. CDR3 in DNA: TGTGCCAGCAGCAAGACTGGGGATGAGCAGTTCTTC.

This clone showed up just once. The chain joins TRBV27 to TRBJ1-1; perhaps TRBD1 as D (5 bases). Trimming removed 5 bases at V and 1 base at J, with 14 bases between. The CDR3 loop spans 15 amino acids. Germline V gives CDR1 MNHEY, CDR2 SMNVEV (reference sequence). CDR3 DNA sequence: TGTGCCAGCAGTCTCGGCCGGGGCGGGAACACTGAAGCTTTCTTT. This gives the protein CASSLGRGGNTEAFF.

Comments on this clone: The same CDR3 arises from other DNA sequences in this sample as well. V usage is TRBV5-1 and J usage is TRBJ1-2; the match to TRBD1 covers 7 bases. CDR3 size: 14 residues. CDR1 is SGHRS and CDR2 is YFSETQ in the germline V gene. V shed 0 bases, J shed 7 bases, and the junction held 6 bases outside the gene matches. The CDR3 nucleotides are TGCGCCAGCAGCTTGGGAGACAGGGTTTCTGGCTACACCTTC. Amino acids: CASSLGDRVSGYTF.

V gene TRBV2 combines with J gene TRBJ2-5, with a tentative D call TRBD2 (5 bases). Per the germline V gene, CDR1 is SNHLY and CDR2 is FYNNEI. The CDR3 has 16 residues. Trimming took 8 bases from V and 5 from J, leaving 24 bases between them. As DNA, the CDR3 is TGTGCCAGCGGCGCGGGCTGGGCTGCGGATAAGGAGACCCAGTACTTC. The encoded protein is CASGAGWAADKETQYF.

J is TRBJ2-2 and V is TRBV19; TRBD2 agrees at 12 bases. From germline, CDR1 is LNHDA and CDR2 SQIVND (reference sequence). V gave up 4 bases and J gave up 6 bases; unmatched junction bases: 6. The CDR3 runs to 16 residues. CDR3 bases: TGTGCCAGTAGTAAAACTAGCGGGAGGCTGTCCGGGGAGCTGTTTTTT. This gives the protein CASSKTSGRLSGELFF.

The chain couples TRBV19 to TRBJ2-1; D is perhaps TRBD1 (5 bases). The CDR3 consists of 13 residues. Trimming cost V 8 bases and J 8 bases, with 16 bases left between them. From germline, CDR1 is LNHDA and CDR2 SQIVND (reference sequence). CDR3: CASAAGRRYEQFF. The CDR3 DNA follows: TGTGCCAGTGCGGCAGGGCGGCGGTATGAGCAGTTCTTC.

The genes are TRBV9 and TRBJ2-7; either TRBD1 or TRBD2 may fit D (6 bases each). In germline, CDR1 is SGDLS, CDR2 YYNGEE. This CDR3 is 14 amino acids long. V lost 0 bases and J 6 bases, leaving 13 bases between the germline ends. CDR3 loop: CASSVVDEGGEQYF. Written as DNA, the CDR3 is TGTGCCAGCAGCGTAGTGGATGAGGGGGGCGAGCAGTACTTC.

J is TRBJ2-1 and V is TRBV28, with a possible D match to TRBD2 (5 bases). Trimming shortened V by 6 bases and J by 7 bases, and 19 bases separated the two germline ends. This CDR3 is 15 amino acids long. Germline CDR1 MDHEN, CDR2 SYDVKM. The CDR3, as DNA: TGTGCCAGCAGACCAACTAGTTGGTACGGGAATGAGCAGTTCTTC. Protein product: CASRPTSWYGNEQFF.

The rearrangement links TRBV7-8 to TRBJ2-3; D ambiguous. The CDR3 is 14 amino acids. V gave up 1 base and J gave up 6 bases, with 11 bases separating them. CDR1 SGHVS and CDR2 FQNEAQ come from the germline V gene. CDR3 nucleotide sequence: TGTGCCAGCAGCTTAGACGGTCGGGCGGATACGCAGTATTTT. Residues: CASSLDGRADTQYF.

CDR3 region: CASSPPGDTQYF. The DNA of the CDR3 is TGTGCCAGCAGCCCTCCCGGAGATACGCAGTATTTT. The V call is TRBV5-6, the J call TRBJ2-3, with D unresolved. Trimming pared 4 bases from V and 5 bases from J, leaving 8 bases between. The length of the CDR3 is 12 residues. Germline V gene data show CDR1 as SGHDT and CDR2 as YYEEEE.

This chain uses TRBV2 with TRBJ2-7; TRBD2 matches at 10 bases. Germline CDR1 is SNHLY and CDR2 is FYNNEI. The CDR3 consists of 14 residues. The CDR3 nucleotides are TGTGCGGCGGGAGGGACTAGCGTTACCTACGAGCAGTACTTC. Its protein product is CAAGGTSVTYEQYF.

This chain links TRBV6-5 with TRBJ2-3; D is undetermined. Germline CDR1 MNHEY, CDR2 SVGAGI. The CDR3 totals 12 residues. V was trimmed by 4 bases and J by 4 bases, leaving 6 bases between them. The CDR3 region has the DNA TGTGCCAGCAGTTCGAACCCAGATACGCAGTATTTT. This codes for CASSSNPDTQYF.

The chain is built from TRBV19 and TRBJ1-1, with a possible D match to TRBD1 (5 bases). The CDR3 is made up of 15 amino acids. Per the germline V gene, CDR1 is LNHDA and CDR2 is SQIVND (reference sequence). The ends were cut back, 3 bases at V and 5 bases at J, with 16 bases in the middle. The CDR3 sequence: CASSILGGVRTEAFF. The CDR3 DNA reads TGTGCCAGTAGTATCTTAGGAGGGGTGAGGACTGAAGCTTTCTTT.

CDR3 DNA: TGTGCCAGCAGCTTGGTAATGGGCAGGGGAAAATACGAGCAGTACTTC. This codes for CASSLVMGRGKYEQYF. The chain combines TRBV5-5 with TRBJ2-7, with D possibly TRBD1 on 6 matching bases. The ends were cut back, 0 bases at V and 4 bases at J, with 17 bases in the middle. CDR1 is SGHKS and CDR2 is YYEKEE in the germline V gene (reference sequence). The CDR3 has 16 amino acids.

The chain employs TRBV7-8 and TRBJ2-5, with 9 bases lining up with TRBD2. The germline V gene has CDR1 SGHVS and CDR2 FQNEAQ. Trimming removed 5 bases from V and 4 bases from J; junction bases left unmatched: 8. This CDR3 has 15 residues. The CDR3 here is CASSPREGPVETQYF. CDR3 sequence (DNA): TGTGCCAGCAGCCCGCGGGAGGGCCCTGTAGAGACCCAGTACTTC.

The chain carries TRBV6-6 and TRBJ2-1; no clear D. The germline CDR1 and CDR2 sequences are MNHNY and SVGAGI (reference sequence). CDR3 length: 13 residues. Between the trimmed V and J ends, which lost 2 bases and 9 bases, there was a span of 11 bases. CDR3 amino acids: CASSYRVVSEQFF. CDR3 nucleotide sequence: TGTGCCAGCAGTTACAGGGTAGTTAGTGAGCAGTTCTTC.